A single T cell receptor beta chain is shown here with its context. This clonotype was recorded at least ten times. The clone's antigen remains unknown. No base-level quality is on record; no much larger clone is a single base apart. This entry comes from a study of T-cell memory formation after mild COVID-19 (dated by TCRdb to the early 2020s). For the study in its entirety: TCR sequence clusters from the two donors were found to be largely donor specific. In a couple of donors, T-cell clones that expanded and contracted after mild COVID-19 were tracked by sequencing TCRalpha and TCRbeta repertoires over time. The cohort comprised two young, previously healthy adult volunteers, one female and one male.

The sequencer listed for this sample is Illumina NovaSeq 6000. TCRalpha and TCRbeta cDNA libraries were constructed by 5'RACE with constant-segment primers, with sample barcodes and unique molecular identifiers being introduced. RNA was extracted from every sample with Trizol reagent. The libraries were amplified in two PCR steps, and the second step added a second sample barcode and Illumina TruSeq adapters. Sequencing of the libraries was done on an Illumina NovaSeq, producing 2 x 150 bp paired-end reads. The authors' analysis ran thus. Demultiplexing of reads and collapsing into UMI-guided consensus sequences were performed with migec v1.2.7. With mixcr v2.1.11, UMI consensuses were aligned to TRA and TRB V and J templates and assembled into clonotypes. Expanded or contracted clonotypes were those called significant by both edgeR and NoisET, with noise models trained on biological replicates. edgeR calls used a false discovery rate-adjusted p below 0.01 and a log2 fold-change threshold of 1. PCA with hierarchical clustering of max-normalized trajectories of the 1000 most abundant clonotypes was used as exploratory dynamics analysis. Each responding clone was given a CD4 or CD8 phenotype based on the CD4+ and CD8+ repertoires, which had been sequenced separately. TCRdb trimmed public reads at Q25 via fastp, called clones via MiXCR and kept in-frame beta chains. When rows share a CDR3 protein, they turn into one entry using the most common DNA and genes. Here the V and J calls rest on TCRdb's processing, not on the authors' analysis. The sample includes 580,000 or so distinct CDR3 sequences, with 15% to 20% observed a single time. Of the sample, about 8.6% falls within the top ten clones.

What the work shows at the level of the full study, not this receptor alone: Contracting CD4+ clones were located mainly in the CM and EM memory subsets, whereas CD8+ clones were found to be enriched in EMRA. SARS-CoV-2 specificity of the second-wave clones peaking on day 37 was not confirmed. The detection of some responding clones in pre-infection memory suggests that pre-existing cross-reactive memory T cells joined the SARS-CoV-2 response. Only a couple of mild cases were covered in the study, and larger cohorts including severe cases with pre-infection samples were considered necessary. From day 15 to 85, contracting clones showed balanced CD4/CD8 phenotypes, whereas a second wave of clones that expanded from day 15 to 37 leaned towards CD4+.

Trimming costs V 2 bases and J 1 base, and their ends lie 6 bases apart. Taken from cysteine to phenylalanine, the CDR3 has 15 residues. Only CDR3 DNA is held: 45 bases, read in frame from base 1. CDR1 and CDR2, per the germline V gene, are LGHNA and YSLEER. PBMCs were isolated by Ficoll-Paque density gradient centrifugation. The chain joins TRBV4-3 to TRBJ2-6, with no D gene named confidently. The sequence came from an adult woman who had mild COVID-19 (a few samples of this study predate the infection). The sample titles of this study are shuffled in the database, so cell type and time point are left out; the donor was told from shared clones. Sequenced material: PBMCs or a T cell subset sorted from them (not recorded which). The sequenced DNA: TGCGCCAGCAGCCAAATAGGGTCTGGGGCCAACGTCCTGACTTTC. The resulting protein is CASSQIGSGANVLTF.